The sequence of this T cell receptor beta chain was determined in a study of T cells in Graves' hyperthyroidism and ophthalmopathy (dated by TCRdb to 2018 to 2020). Regarding the complete study: Peripheral blood samples were taken at the time of initial diagnosis, prior to any treatment. A discovery cohort of fewer than 110 patients, 43 with Graves' ophthalmopathy and 55 to 60 with stable Graves' hyperthyroidism, was used to find distinguishing TCR V-J signatures. Prospective prediction of ophthalmopathy was tested in an independent validation cohort consisting of some 18 hyperthyroidism patients and more than 15 patients who later progressed to ophthalmopathy. The 75 to 100 discovery patients were divided at random into training and test sets in a 7:3 ratio. In addition, the study compared T-cell repertoires in thyroid tissue and in blood from five or six Graves' hyperthyroidism patients. Once sampling was done, hyperthyroidism patients were given methimazole at a starting dose of 30 mg daily, whereas ophthalmopathy patients were given high-dose intravenous methylprednisolone. According to the paper, TCR Vbeta CDR3 sequencing was carried out on approximately 140 peripheral blood samples, which came from over 40 ophthalmopathy, about 75 hyperthyroidism and approximately 17 progressor patients. The research as a whole found: Most expanded thyroid clonotypes (frequency above 0.001) were also detected in blood, suggesting blood repertoires may reflect thyroid immune responses. In validation, the model predicted progression to ophthalmopathy with approximately 71% sensitivity and 72% to 85% specificity, a median of 6.5 months before onset. Sample size was not statistically predetermined, and investigators were not blinded to group allocation. A 13 V-J signature model separated ophthalmopathy from stable hyperthyroidism, with just over 85% sensitivity and 81% to 83% specificity in cross-validation and 80%/75% in testing.

The TCR beta CDR3 regions were amplified from the RNA transcripts. For the first round of RT-PCR on the TCR CDR3, the HTBI primer set was used together with the Qiagen OneStep RT-PCR kit. Libraries were constructed in a second round of multiplex PCR, after which size selection and purification were performed. The libraries were sequenced on an Illumina HiSeq2000 using paired-end 100 bp reads. Per the authors' processing: SOAPnuke was used to process the raw data, with reads discarded if the reads contained adapters or uncalled bases, had a mean Phred below 15, or lacked an exact constant-primer or identifier match. COPE v1.2.5 was used to merge the high-quality paired reads, and each unique nucleotide sequence was defined as a clonotype. Clonotypes were aligned to IMGT TRBV, TRBD and TRBJ reference segments using MiTCR v1.1. Only V-J combinations with frequency above 0.0001, covering approximately 99% of repertoires, were analysed. The TCS score was defined as the ratio of F50 (clonal expansion) to E x V (chaos), calculated using BLOSUM62-based TCRdist between CDR3 peptides within each V-J. Welch's t-statistics and random forest reduced 450 to 600 V-J features to 10 to 15, which were used in a naive Bayes classifier (R e1071). Clones were called with MiXCR by TCRdb after fastp trimmed the public reads at Q25, and only in-frame beta chains were retained. Each record represents a unique CDR3 protein, reported with the most common genes and DNA among its rows. These V and J calls derive from TCRdb rather than the authors' analysis. The sample table holds under 550,000 distinct CDR3 sequences, of which 20% were seen once. The top ten constitute roughly 47% of the sample.

The CDR3 holds 19 amino acids from the cysteine to the phenylalanine. The entry retains the CDR3 DNA only, 57 bases that are in frame from base 1. Via the germline V gene, CDR1 is MRHNA and CDR2 SNTAGT. Here V drops 6 bases and J drops 3 bases, and the junction holds 14 bases not matched to any gene. About this clonotype itself: Its antigen is still unknown. Within one base of it there is no much larger clone, and no base qualities were kept.

Moderately to severely active disease, a Clinical Activity Score of at least 3, a NOSPECS grade of at least 4, and a duration under 3 months were present in ophthalmopathy patients. The study excluded patients with uncontrolled infections, other autoimmune diseases, pregnancy or lactation. Diagnoses were based on clinical symptoms, serum thyroxine and TRAb, thyroid ultrasound and orbital computed tomography. Ficoll-Paque density gradient centrifugation was used to isolate PBMCs from 9.5 to 10 ml of fresh peripheral blood. Trizol reagent was used to extract total RNA, and RNA quality was then checked on an Agilent 2100 Bioanalyzer.

The V gene is TRBV6-4 and the J gene is TRBJ2-1, and 13 junctional nucleotides match TRBD2. The sample consisted of blood. This receptor was obtained from a man in his forties with Graves' ophthalmopathy. The nucleotide sequence is TGTGCCAGCAGCGGGGGGATACTAGCGGGAGGGCCCCTCTACAATGAGCAGTTCTTC. It translates as CASSGGILAGGPLYNEQFF.